This passage covers 15 T cell receptor beta chains from one sample sequenced in a study of shared clonotypes between healthy human individuals. The data were produced by immunoSEQ multiplex PCR, yet TCRdb's version contains in-frame clones alone and is incomplete. The data contain 600,000 or so clones, roughly 98% of them singletons. The naive CD8 subset, CD45RO-negative cells positively selected for CCR7, excluded terminally differentiated effector memory CD45RA+ cells. Specimen: naive CD8+ T cells sorted from blood. These receptors came from a man aged 30-40 years in good health.

The chain carries TRBV27 and TRBJ2-1; 10 nucleotides agree with TRBD2. The ends lost 6 bases at V and 4 bases at J; junction bases unmatched: 6. Germline V gene sequence: CDR1 MNHEY, CDR2 SMNVEV (reference sequence). The CDR3 has 15 residues. Here the CDR3 reads CASRPGLADYNEQFF. The DNA for the CDR3 is TGTGCCAGCAGACCTGGACTAGCGGATTACAATGAGCAGTTCTTC.

This chain uses TRBV27 with TRBJ2-3; perhaps TRBD1 as D (6 bases). CDR1 and CDR2 from the germline V gene are MNHEY and SMNVEV (reference sequence). The CDR3 sequence is 19 residues long. Deletions cut 3 bases from V and 3 bases from J, with 25 bases between. Here the CDR3 reads CASSFGDLGYSGQTDTQYF. The CDR3 nucleotides read TGTGCCAGCAGTTTTGGTGACCTGGGCTATTCCGGACAGACAGATACGCAGTATTTT.

V and J are TRBV28 and TRBJ2-4, with 15 bases fitting TRBD2. The CDR3 totals 18 residues. Trimming cost V 5 bases and J 8 bases; bases outside gene matches: 13. Per germline, CDR1 MDHEN and CDR2 SYDVKM. For the CDR3, the DNA is TGTGCCAGCAGTCATGGACTAGCGGGAGGGCCGATTATGGACATTCAGTACTTC. Amino acid sequence: CASSHGLAGGPIMDIQYF.

The V gene is TRBV5-5, the J gene TRBJ2-3; 9 nucleotides line up with TRBD1. V lost 0 bases, J lost 4 bases, and 9 bases stayed unmatched. This CDR3 is 17 amino acids long. Germline values: CDR1 SGHKS, CDR2 YYEKEE (reference sequence). CDR3 nucleotides: TGTGCCAGCAGCTTGGGGGGACAGGGTATAACGGCAGATACGCAGTATTTT. It is translated as CASSLGGQGITADTQYF. The entire variable domain, with the rest obtained from reference TRBV5-5 and TRBJ2-3, is as follows: DAGVTQSPTHLIKTRGQQVTLRCSPISGHKSVSWYQQVLGQGPQFIFQYYEKEERGRGNFPDRFSARQFPNYSSELNVNALLLGDSALYLCASSLGGQGITADTQYFGPGTRLTVL.

The chain is built from TRBV10-1 and TRBJ2-2; no clear D gene. V shed 6 bases and J shed 0 bases, with 8 bases lying between them. The CDR3 is made up of 14 amino acids. From germline, CDR1 is WNHNN and CDR2 SYGVQD (reference sequence). The CDR3 spells CASRDTANTGELFF. The CDR3 coding sequence is TGCGCCAGCAGAGACACTGCGAACACCGGGGAGCTGTTTTTT.

The chain recombines TRBV7-9 with TRBJ2-7, with D perhaps given as TRBD1 or TRBD2 (6 bases each). V lost 3 bases, J lost 8 bases, and 23 bases lay in between. From germline, CDR1 is SEHNR and CDR2 FQNEAQ (reference sequence). The CDR3 is 16 amino acids. The DNA of the CDR3 is TGTGCCAGCAGCTTCCCAGGAGGGGAACAGGGATTCAAGCAGTACTTC. This gives the protein CASSFPGGEQGFKQYF. The whole variable domain, remainder taken from reference TRBV7-9 and TRBJ2-7, is DTGVSQNPRHKITKRGQNVTFRCDPISEHNRLYWYRQTLGQGPEFLTYFQNEAQLEKSRLLSDRFSAERPKGSFSTLEIQRTEQGDSAMYLCASSFPGGEQGFKQYFGPGTRLTVT.

The chain is built from TRBV7-9 and TRBJ2-4; D uncertain. Germline V lookup: CDR1 SEHNR, CDR2 FQNEAQ (reference sequence). The V end was cut by 3 bases, the J end by 0 bases, with 18 bases between. The CDR3 loop spans 18 amino acids. CDR3 in amino acids: CASSLEPLETVAKNIQYF. The CDR3 nucleotides read TGTGCCAGCAGCTTGGAGCCTCTAGAGACCGTAGCCAAAAACATTCAGTACTTC.

The chain has TRBV5-6 and TRBJ2-2, with TRBD1 matching over 7 bases. The trim removed 2 bases at V and 6 bases at J, leaving 10 bases unmatched. In germline, CDR1 is SGHDT, CDR2 YYEEEE. This CDR3 has 16 amino acids. CDR3 sequence (DNA): TGTGCCAGCAGCTTCAACAGGGGAAGGGGTGCCGGGGAGCTGTTTTTT. Encoded protein: CASSFNRGRGAGELFF. Full variable domain (missing parts from reference TRBV5-6 and TRBJ2-2): DAGVTQSPTHLIKTRGQQVTLRCSPKSGHDTVSWYQQALGQGPQFIFQYYEEEERQRGNFPDRFSGHQFPNYSSELNVNALLLGDSALYLCASSFNRGRGAGELFFGEGSRLTVL.

The chain recombines TRBV5-1 with TRBJ2-2; 10 nucleotides line up with TRBD1. Germline assignment: CDR1 SGHRS and CDR2 YFSETQ. This CDR3 region has 16 residues. V lost 4 bases and J lost 7; bases outside the gene matches: 10. CDR3 region: CASSRRQGAPDGELFF. The CDR3 coding sequence is TGCGCCAGCAGCCGAAGACAGGGGGCTCCCGACGGGGAGCTGTTTTTT.

The chain is built from TRBV27 and TRBJ1-1; 10 nucleotides line up with TRBD1. The V gene's germline CDR1 is MNHEY and CDR2 SMNVEV (reference sequence). V was clipped by 4 bases and J by 4 bases; unmatched bases: 6. The CDR3 sequence is 15 residues long. CDR3: CASSSGQGPRTEAFF. Written as DNA, the CDR3 is TGTGCCAGCAGTTCGGGACAGGGGCCGCGCACTGAAGCTTTCTTT.

The genes are TRBV12-5 and TRBJ2-3, with 11 nucleotides matching TRBD1. The CDR3 is made up of 14 amino acids. CDR1 and CDR2 (germline): LGHNT, FRNRAP. V shed 6 bases and J 4 bases; nucleotides not matched to a gene: 3. The DNA for the CDR3 is TGTGCTAGTGGCCGGGGACAGGGGGCAGATACGCAGTATTTT. This translates into CASGRGQGADTQYF.

J is TRBJ2-4 and V is TRBV27, with D unresolved. V gave up 6 bases and J gave up 0 bases, with 9 bases separating them. The CDR3 has 14 residues. Germline values: CDR1 MNHEY, CDR2 SMNVEV (reference sequence). The DNA of the CDR3 is TGTGCCAGCAGACTCACGGGAGCCAAAAACATTCAGTACTTC. It codes for CASRLTGAKNIQYF.

The CDR3 protein is CASSLRVDHNEQFF. The CDR3 DNA is TGCGCCAGCAGCTTAAGGGTGGATCACAATGAGCAGTTCTTC. The chain combines TRBV5-1 with TRBJ2-1; no firm D call. This CDR3 comprises 14 residues. Germline V gives CDR1 SGHRS, CDR2 YFSETQ. Trimming stripped 2 bases from V and 5 bases from J, with 11 bases between.

This clone was observed once. Other DNA sequences within the sample encode an identical CDR3. The chain uses TRBV10-3 and TRBJ2-1; 8 positions match TRBD2. The CDR3 sequence is 15 residues long. Per the germline V gene, CDR1 is ENHRY and CDR2 is SYGVKD. Unmatched junction bases numbered 4, after V lost 6 bases and J lost 0 bases. The CDR3 DNA reads as TGTGCCATCAGCGAGAGCGGGAGCTCCTACAATGAGCAGTTCTTC. Encoded protein: CAISESGSSYNEQFF.

CDR3 DNA: TGTGCCAGCATCCAACAGGCTGCTAGCGGCTACATCTCCTACAATGAGCAGTTCTTC. Residues: CASIQQAASGYISYNEQFF. The chain links TRBV7-8 to TRBJ2-1; TRBD2 matches at 7 bases. V shed 7 bases, J shed 0 bases, and the junction held 18 bases outside the gene matches. Germline V CDR1 and CDR2: SGHVS, FQNEAQ. The CDR3 contains 19 residues.